These 5 T cell receptor beta chains were sequenced from one sample in a study of OX40 agonist ivuxolimab in advanced cancers. The data were produced by immunoSEQ multiplex PCR, yet TCRdb's version contains in-frame clones alone and is incomplete. The sample lists about 60,000 clones, over 80% seen once, with 2% to 2.5% in the top ten. The starting material was CD4+ or CD8+ T cells sorted from blood, obtained in a trial of the OX40 agonist ivuxolimab. The receptors shown here come from an adult with an advanced solid tumor such as melanoma, head and neck, liver or kidney cancer.

The J gene is TRBJ2-4, the V gene TRBV5-4; 7 nucleotides align to TRBD1. With 4 bases clipped from V and 0 bases from J, the junction kept 10 bases outside the gene matches. The CDR3 is 17 residues long. Germline V gene sequence: CDR1 SGHNT, CDR2 YYREEE (reference sequence). Here the CDR3 DNA reads TGTGCCAGCAGCCCAGGGGGTCCGGAACTAGCCAAAAACATTCAGTACTTC. Protein product: CASSPGGPELAKNIQYF.

The rearrangement links TRBV5-8 to TRBJ2-2; 10 positions match TRBD1. The germline gives CDR1 SGHTS, CDR2 YDEGEE. Germline trimming cut 4 bases from V and 4 bases from J; bases unmatched to any gene: 4. CDR3 length equals 15 residues. The CDR3 DNA sequence: TGTGCCAGCAGCGGCCGGACAGGGGGCACCGGGGAGCTGTTTTTT. Translated, it gives CASSGRTGGTGELFF.

The rearrangement joins TRBV5-4 to TRBJ1-1; D is unresolved. The V end was cut by 0 bases, the J end by 3 bases, with 9 bases between. Germline V gene sequence: CDR1 SGHNT, CDR2 YYREEE (reference sequence). CDR3 size: 14 residues. The CDR3 loop is CASSLARRDTEAFF. As DNA, the CDR3 is TGTGCCAGCAGCTTGGCCCGAAGGGACACTGAAGCTTTCTTT.

A single count supports this clone. The chain uses TRBV25-1 and TRBJ2-5, with 7 positions matching TRBD1. The J call may be faulty, since TRBJ2-7 better matches the DNA end. Germline lookup yields CDR1 MGHDK and CDR2 SYGVNS. The CDR3 covers 14 residues. CDR3 amino acids: CASSETGISYEQYF. The CDR3 DNA reads as TGTGCCAGCAGTGAGACAGGGATCTCCTACGAGCAGTACTTC.

The genes are TRBV27 and TRBJ1-3; TRBD1 matches 8 bases. V trimming: 6 bases; J trimming: 3 bases; junction bases outside the gene matches: 7. The CDR3 runs 15 residues. Germline V gene lookup returns CDR1 MNHEY and CDR2 SMNVEV (reference sequence). CDR3 amino acids: CASREGQGFGNTIYF. The CDR3 DNA follows: TGTGCCAGCAGGGAAGGACAGGGTTTTGGAAACACCATATATTTT.